This entry features one T cell receptor (beta chain) sequence. These data come from a study of blood T cell repertoires in COVID-19. About the research overall: Samples of COVID-19 (acute and convalescent) were obtained from the United States, Italy and Spain.

Profiled with immunoSEQ multiplex PCR; TCRdb holds only in-frame clones, not every one. Of under 300,000 clones listed, about nine tenths are singletons. The source material was peripheral blood. This receptor was identified in a man aged 25 to 45 with COVID-19, enrolled during active disease.

CDR3 sequence: CASSQDSNEQFF. Here the CDR3 DNA reads TGTGCCAGCAGCCAAGATAGCAATGAGCAGTTCTTC. The rearrangement joins TRBV3-1 (or the pseudogene TRBV3-2) to TRBJ2-1; no clear D gene. The CDR3 sequence is 12 residues long. Trimming left V 0 bases short and J 6 bases short, with 3 bases between. The germline gives CDR1 LGHDT, CDR2 YNNKEL (reference sequence).